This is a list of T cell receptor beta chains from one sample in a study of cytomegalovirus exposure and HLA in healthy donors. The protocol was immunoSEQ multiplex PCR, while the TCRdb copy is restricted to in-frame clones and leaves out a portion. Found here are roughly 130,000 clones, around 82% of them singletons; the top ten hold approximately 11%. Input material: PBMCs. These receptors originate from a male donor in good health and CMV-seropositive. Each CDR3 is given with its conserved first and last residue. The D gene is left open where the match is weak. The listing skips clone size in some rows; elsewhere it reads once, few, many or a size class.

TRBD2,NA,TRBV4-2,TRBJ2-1,TGTGCCAGCAGCCAAGATCGGACTAGCGGGAAAGGCTACAATGAGCAGTTCTTC,CASSQDRTSGKGYNEQFF
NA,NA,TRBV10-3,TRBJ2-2,TGTGCCATCAGTGAGGAGTTTAGCGGGAACACCGGGGAGCTGTTTTTT,CAISEEFSGNTGELFF
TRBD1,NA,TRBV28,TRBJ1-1,TGTGCCAGCAGTCCCAGGGGGAACGCTGAAGCTTTCTTT,CASSPRGNAEAFF
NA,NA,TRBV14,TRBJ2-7,TGTGCCGGCAGCCACGACAGCTACGAGCAGTACTTC,CAGSHDSYEQYF
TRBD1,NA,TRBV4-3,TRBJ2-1,TGCGCCAGCAAGGGGGCTGCTTGGAAGTTCTTC,CASKGAAWKFF
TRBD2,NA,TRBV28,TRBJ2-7,TGTGCCAGCAGTTTCCTTAGCGGGACCGAGCAGTACTTC,CASSFLSGTEQYF
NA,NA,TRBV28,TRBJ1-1,TGTGCCAGCAGTTTATCATTCGCGGGTAGCGGTCCTGAAGCTTTCTTT,CASSLSFAGSGPEAFF
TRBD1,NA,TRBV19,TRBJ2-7,TGTGCCAGCCGACCAACCGGGACAGTTTACGAGCAGTACTTC,CASRPTGTVYEQYF
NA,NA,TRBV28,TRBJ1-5,TGTGCCAGCCGGCGGGCAGGGGTAAATCAGCCCCAGCATTTT,CASRRAGVNQPQHF
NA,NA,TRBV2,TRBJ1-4,TGTGCCAGCAGTGGAGGACGCAGGGTGGAAGAAAAACTGTTTTTT,CASSGGRRVEEKLFF
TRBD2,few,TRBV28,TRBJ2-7,TGTGCCAGCAGTTTTTCAGCGGGAGCCCTCTACGAGCAGTACTTC,CASSFSAGALYEQYF
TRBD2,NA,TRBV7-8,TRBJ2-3,TGTGCCAGCAGCTTAGAGGCTAGCGGGAGGGTAAGCACAGATACGCAGTATTTT,CASSLEASGRVSTDTQYF
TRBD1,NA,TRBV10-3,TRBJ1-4,TGTGCCATCAGTGAGTCACAGGGGTACGCAACTAATGAAAAACTGTTTTTT,CAISESQGYATNEKLFF
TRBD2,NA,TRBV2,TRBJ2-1,TGTGCCAGCAGTCGCTCGGAGGGTGGACTAGCGGGGACCTACAATGAGCAGTTCTTC,CASSRSEGGLAGTYNEQFF
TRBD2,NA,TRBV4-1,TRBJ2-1,TGCGCCAGCAGCCGGACAAGCGGGGTCTCCTACAATGAGCAGTTCTTC,CASSRTSGVSYNEQFF
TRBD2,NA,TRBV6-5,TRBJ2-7,TGTGCCAGCAGTTACGGGGGACTAGCGTGGTACTACGAGCAGTACTTC,CASSYGGLAWYYEQYF
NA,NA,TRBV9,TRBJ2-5,TGTGCCAGCAGCCCTCCTTCTCCTAGGAGAGGTCAGACCCAGTACTTC,CASSPPSPRRGQTQYF
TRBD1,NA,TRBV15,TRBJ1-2,TGTGCCACCAGCAGAGATCGATCGACAGGGCACGGCTACACCTTC,CATSRDRSTGHGYTF
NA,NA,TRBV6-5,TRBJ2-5,TGTGCCAGCAGTTACGGGGGGCAAGAGACCCAGTACTTC,CASSYGGQETQYF
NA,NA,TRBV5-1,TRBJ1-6,TGCGCCAGCAGCCCGGCGGTCGGGGGGCCCTATAATTCACCCCTCCACTTT,CASSPAVGGPYNSPLHF
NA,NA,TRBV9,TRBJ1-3,TGTGCCAGCAGCGTAACTTCTGGAAACACCATATATTTT,CASSVTSGNTIYF
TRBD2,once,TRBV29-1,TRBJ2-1,TGCAGCGTTGAAGAAGGTAGCGGGCCTGGCTCGGGATGGCAGTTCTTC,CSVEEGSGPGSGWQFF
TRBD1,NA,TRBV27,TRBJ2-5,TGTGCCAGCACCCGGACAGGGAGTGAGACCCAGTACTTC,CASTRTGSETQYF
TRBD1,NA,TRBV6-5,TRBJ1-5,TGTGCCAGCAGTCGAGCCGGGACAGATAATCAGCCCCAGCATTTT,CASSRAGTDNQPQHF
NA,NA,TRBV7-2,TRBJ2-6,TGTGCCAGCAGCTTAGCCTCTCGGGGTGGGGCCAACGTCCTGACTTTC,CASSLASRGGANVLTF
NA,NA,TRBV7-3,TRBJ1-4,TGTGCCAGCAGCTTAGTACAGGGAGAGGTTCGGGAAAAACTGTTTTTT,CASSLVQGEVREKLFF
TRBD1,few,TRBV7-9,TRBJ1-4,TGTGCCAGCAGCTTATCGGGGGACAGCCGACTGTTTTTT,CASSLSGDSRLFF
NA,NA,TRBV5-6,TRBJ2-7,TGTGCCAGCCACAATGGACTTTCCTACGAGCAGTACTTC,CASHNGLSYEQYF
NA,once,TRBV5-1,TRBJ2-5,TGCGCCAGCAGCTTGTCGTCCGGGAGTGGCGACTTC,CASSLSSGSGDF
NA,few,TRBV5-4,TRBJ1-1,TGTGCCAGCAGCTTTCCGGGGGACACTGAAGCTTTCTTT,CASSFPGDTEAFF
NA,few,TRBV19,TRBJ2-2,TGTGCCAGTAGTATAGGAGGTACCGGGGAGCTGTTTTTT,CASSIGGTGELFF
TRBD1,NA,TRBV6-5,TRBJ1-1,TGTGCCAGCACCGGGGGACAGGGTCTGAGAACTGAAGCTTTCTTT,CASTGGQGLRTEAFF
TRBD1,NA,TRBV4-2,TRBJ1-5,TGTGCCAGCAGCCAAGATCGGGGGGGGACAGCTGCTTATAGCAATCAGCCCCAGCATTTT,CASSQDRGGTAAYSNQPQHF
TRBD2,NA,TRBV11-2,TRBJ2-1,TGTGCCAGCAGCTACTTGGGACTAGCGGGAGTCAATGAGCAGTTCTTC,CASSYLGLAGVNEQFF
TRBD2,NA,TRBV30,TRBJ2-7,TGTGCCTGGAGTGTATTAGCGGGAGGGGACGAGCAGTACTTC,CAWSVLAGGDEQYF
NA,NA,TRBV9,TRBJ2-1,TGTGCCAGCAGCGTAGGAGGGATGTTTGGTGGTGAGCAGTTCTTC,CASSVGGMFGGEQFF
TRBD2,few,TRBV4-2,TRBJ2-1,TGTGCCAGCAGTCAAAGCGGGAGTACCTACAATGAGCAGTTCTTC,CASSQSGSTYNEQFF
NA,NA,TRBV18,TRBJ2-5,TGTGCCAGCTCACCAAGGGACTCCCAGGGGACCCAGTACTTC,CASSPRDSQGTQYF
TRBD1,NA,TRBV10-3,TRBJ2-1,TGTGCCAGTGAGTCGGGACAGGGAAACAATGAGCAGTTCTTC,CASESGQGNNEQFF
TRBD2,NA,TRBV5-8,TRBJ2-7,TGTGCCAGCAGCTTAGGACTAGCGGGAACCTACGAGCAGTACTTC,CASSLGLAGTYEQYF
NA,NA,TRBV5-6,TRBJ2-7,TGTGCCAGCAGCTTGGAGCCCTACGAGCAGTACTTC,CASSLEPYEQYF
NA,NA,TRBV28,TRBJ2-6,TGTGCCAGCAGTCTGGGGGCGCTTGGGGCCAACGTCCTGACTTTC,CASSLGALGANVLTF
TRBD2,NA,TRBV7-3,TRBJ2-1,TGTGCCAGCAGCTTCGGACTAGCGGGCTCCTACAATGAGCAGTTCTTC,CASSFGLAGSYNEQFF
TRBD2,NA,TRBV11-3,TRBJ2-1,TGTGCCAGCAGCTCCCCCCCGAAAGAACTAGCGATTGAGCAGTTCTTC,CASSSPPKELAIEQFF
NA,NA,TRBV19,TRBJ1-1,TGTGCCAGTATTGGGGGGTCGAACACTGAAGCTTTCTTT,CASIGGSNTEAFF
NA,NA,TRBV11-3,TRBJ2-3,TGTGCCAGCAGTCTGGGGGGAGGGGGAGATACGCAGTATTTT,CASSLGGGGDTQYF
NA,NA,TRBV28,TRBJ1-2,TGTGCCAGCACTAGGACAGTCGTCGGCTACACCTTC,CASTRTVVGYTF
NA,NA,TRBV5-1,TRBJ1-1,TGCGCCAGCAGCTTCCGGGAGAACACTGAAGCTTTCTTT,CASSFRENTEAFF
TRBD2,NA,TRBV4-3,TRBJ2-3,TGCGCCAGCAGCCATGACACCGGGACTAGAGCAGATACGCAGTATTTT,CASSHDTGTRADTQYF
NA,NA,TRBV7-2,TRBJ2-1,TGTGCCAGCAGCACAACAGGTTACGGGGAGCAGTTCTTC,CASSTTGYGEQFF
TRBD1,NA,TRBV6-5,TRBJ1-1,TGTGCAAGCGGAACGGGACAGGAAGCTTTCTTT,CASGTGQEAFF
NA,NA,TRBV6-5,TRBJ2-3,TGTGCCAGCAGTTTTTCGAGAGGATTCACAGATACGCAGTATTTT,CASSFSRGFTDTQYF
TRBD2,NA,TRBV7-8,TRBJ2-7,TGTGCCAGCAGCCGGGGTAGGACTAGCACCTACGAGCAGTACTTC,CASSRGRTSTYEQYF